A selection of T cell receptor beta chains follows, all from one sample in a study of regulatory T cells in long-lasting Graves disease. Each CDR3 protein is one row after TCRdb ran MiXCR on the multiplex PCR reads. The sample yields roughly 520,000 distinct CDR3 sequences, around 11% seen once. In addition, the sample was reused for a study of T cells in Graves' hyperthyroidism and ophthalmopathy.

The input for sequencing was peripheral blood mononuclear cells (PBMCs), taken at new diagnosis, from a patient treated with antithyroid drugs. The receptors derive from a young woman with Graves disease. CDR3s include the opening cysteine and the closing phenylalanine or tryptophan. The D gene is left open where the match is weak.

v_gene: TRBV28
len: 15
d_gene: TRBD2
CDR3aa: CASSQGLAENSEQFF

v_gene: TRBV3-1
len: 17
d_gene: NA
CDR3aa: CASSRSWGRRERSEQFF

v_gene: TRBV4-1
len: 17
d_gene: TRBD2
CDR3aa: CASSQVHSGSGGDTQYF

v_gene: TRBV20-1
len: 12
d_gene: NA
CDR3aa: CSASGSTHEQFF

v_gene: TRBV2
len: 16
d_gene: NA
CDR3aa: CASSEVVGRDSYEQYF

v_gene: TRBV3-1
len: 15
d_gene: TRBD1
CDR3aa: CASSRGDRDTGELFF

v_gene: TRBV2
len: 12
d_gene: NA
CDR3aa: CASRQGRHEQYF

v_gene: TRBV2
len: 14
d_gene: NA
CDR3aa: CASSDIGANYGYTF

v_gene: TRBV6-5
len: 16
d_gene: NA
CDR3aa: CASSYLTPSSYNEQFF

v_gene: TRBV28
len: 14
d_gene: NA
CDR3aa: CASSLALPSGEQFF

v_gene: TRBV28
len: 14
d_gene: TRBD1
CDR3aa: CASSPTGLNSPLHF

v_gene: TRBV7-2
len: 16
d_gene: TRBD2
CDR3aa: CASSSLWSGRDGELFF

v_gene: TRBV3-1
len: 13
d_gene: NA
CDR3aa: CASSQVGVSPLHF

v_gene: TRBV15
len: 14
d_gene: NA
CDR3aa: CATSRVTSNYGYTF

v_gene: TRBV9
len: 14
d_gene: TRBD1
CDR3aa: CASSTGQGNQPQHF

v_gene: TRBV9
len: 14
d_gene: NA
CDR3aa: CASSVVGSGNTIYF

v_gene: TRBV7-9
len: 15
d_gene: NA
CDR3aa: CASSPPPAGDSPLHF

v_gene: TRBV6-5
len: 17
d_gene: TRBD1
CDR3aa: CASSYRNRDRFNSPLHF

v_gene: TRBV19
len: 11
d_gene: NA
CDR3aa: CASSLRGSYTF

v_gene: TRBV10-3
len: 13
d_gene: TRBD1
CDR3aa: CAIRDRENTEAFF

v_gene: TRBV28
len: 15
d_gene: TRBD1
CDR3aa: CTSSSPGTGLAEQCF

v_gene: TRBV6-1
len: 15
d_gene: NA
CDR3aa: CASSEIWGARYGYTF

v_gene: TRBV5-1
len: 17
d_gene: TRBD1
CDR3aa: CASSLMPGQGSPETQYF

v_gene: TRBV6-2/TRBV6-3
len: 13
d_gene: NA
CDR3aa: CARGESGANVLTF

v_gene: TRBV18
len: 14
d_gene: TRBD1
CDR3aa: CASSPSRTGVEAFF

v_gene: TRBV27
len: 14
d_gene: NA
CDR3aa: CASSFRELNSPLHF

v_gene: TRBV28
len: 15
d_gene: TRBD2
CDR3aa: CASRQGTSGSYEQYF

v_gene: TRBV7-3
len: 14
d_gene: TRBD1
CDR3aa: CASSMTGGLFGYTF

v_gene: TRBV7-3
len: 19
d_gene: TRBD1
CDR3aa: CASSLTGTGASSGANVLTF

v_gene: TRBV28
len: 17
d_gene: TRBD2
CDR3aa: CASSTGTSGSFFYEQYF

v_gene: TRBV28
len: 17
d_gene: TRBD2
CDR3aa: CASSQIGLAGSTGELFF

v_gene: TRBV7-9
len: 14
d_gene: NA
CDR3aa: CASSLAGLDYEQYF

v_gene: TRBV7-3
len: 17
d_gene: TRBD2
CDR3aa: CASSLTGASGKKETQYF

v_gene: TRBV2
len: 13
d_gene: TRBD1
CDR3aa: CASNRQGLAEQYF

v_gene: TRBV19
len: 13
d_gene: NA
CDR3aa: CASSVRRFGGYTF

v_gene: TRBV6-2/TRBV6-3
len: 15
d_gene: TRBD1
CDR3aa: CASSSSGTGNYEQYF

v_gene: TRBV3-1
len: 16
d_gene: NA
CDR3aa: CASSRPRRGKNTEAFF

v_gene: TRBV5-1
len: 14
d_gene: TRBD1
CDR3aa: CASSFRQGRGGYTF

v_gene: TRBV11-3
len: 14
d_gene: NA
CDR3aa: CASSLVCGNQPQHF

v_gene: TRBV27
len: 16
d_gene: NA
CDR3aa: CASSPVLQGHNEKLFF

v_gene: TRBV13
len: 12
d_gene: NA
CDR3aa: CASSSTRSRYTF

v_gene: TRBV28
len: 13
d_gene: NA
CDR3aa: CASRNSYSYEQYF

v_gene: TRBV12-3/TRBV12-4
len: 15
d_gene: TRBD1
CDR3aa: CASSPRDRGKYEQYF

v_gene: TRBV2
len: 16
d_gene: NA
CDR3aa: CASSDLTVPSTDTQYF

v_gene: TRBV24-1
len: 16
d_gene: NA
CDR3aa: CATSWSRGYSTDTQYF

v_gene: TRBV2
len: 14
d_gene: NA
CDR3aa: CASPPGPSTDTQYF

v_gene: TRBV7-9
len: 16
d_gene: NA
CDR3aa: CASSRGRTANPGELFF

v_gene: TRBV30
len: 12
d_gene: TRBD1
CDR3aa: CAFDRGLEKLFF

v_gene: TRBV7-2
len: 12
d_gene: NA
CDR3aa: CASSLTGKRQYF

v_gene: TRBV9
len: 14
d_gene: NA
CDR3aa: CASSVGRTVETQYF

v_gene: TRBV6-2/TRBV6-3
len: 16
d_gene: TRBD1
CDR3aa: CASSSYRHRGSSGYTF

v_gene: TRBV4-1
len: 15
d_gene: NA
CDR3aa: CASSQVGAIGETQYF

v_gene: TRBV7-2
len: 14
d_gene: NA
CDR3aa: CASSFTATNEKLFF

v_gene: TRBV12-3/TRBV12-4
len: 16
d_gene: NA
CDR3aa: CASSLAPAGPGYEQYF